The clone carrying this T cell receptor (beta chain) was detected many times. Its specificity is unknown. This sample stems from a study of T-cell reconstitution after alpha-beta-depleted transplantation in children. Regarding the study as a whole: After transplant, at about two months, alpha-beta T cells were reportedly derived from several hundred expanded graft clones. At day 60, the high TCRbeta diversity found in some patients originated from recipient T cells and thymic progenitors that had survived. A year had passed since transplant, and T-cell counts and diversity by then came mostly from newly produced T cells.

A TCRbeta library incorporating unique molecular identifiers was prepared. Each CDR3 protein is one row after TCRdb ran MiXCR on the PCR reads. The repertoire holds 400,000 to 550,000 distinct CDR3 sequences, with roughly a tenth as singletons. The CDR3 consists of 13 residues. Germline loops: CDR1 SGHTA, CDR2 FQGNSA. The V end was cut by 2 bases, the J end by 4 bases, with 6 bases between. This material consisted of PBMCs, taken before TCRalphabeta/CD19-depleted stem cell transplant. The V call is TRBV7-2, the J call TRBJ1-5; D is undetermined. The receptor was derived from a child aged 2-15 years with inherited bone marrow failure, due to receive a stem cell transplant. CDR3 nucleotides: TGTGCCAGCAGCTTAATCCTAAATCAGCCCCAGCATTTT. It encodes CASSLILNQPQHF. Supplemented by reference TRBV7-2 and TRBJ1-5, the full variable domain reads GAGVSQSPSNKVTEKGKDVELRCDPISGHTALYWYRQSLGQGLEFLIYFQGNSAPDKSGLPSDRFSAERTGGSVSTLTIQRTQQEDSAVYLCASSLILNQPQHFGDGTRLSIL.